Included here is one TCR beta chain sequence, with context. The CDR3 loop spans 15 amino acids. V lost 5 bases, J lost 0 bases, and 13 bases lay in between. TCRdb reprocessed the RT-PCR reads via MiXCR and lists one record per CDR3 protein. The sample holds 650,000 to 800,000 distinct CDR3 sequences, approximately 15% seen once. The TCR was taken from a female donor in good health, serving as a healthy control. Material: memory CD4+ T cells from blood. This chain uses TRBV12-3 or TRBV12-4 with TRBJ1-2; D gene uncertain. CDR3 in DNA: TGTGCCAGCAGTCCCTCGGGTTTCTCTAACTATGGCTACACCTTC. Translating it yields CASSPSGFSNYGYTF.